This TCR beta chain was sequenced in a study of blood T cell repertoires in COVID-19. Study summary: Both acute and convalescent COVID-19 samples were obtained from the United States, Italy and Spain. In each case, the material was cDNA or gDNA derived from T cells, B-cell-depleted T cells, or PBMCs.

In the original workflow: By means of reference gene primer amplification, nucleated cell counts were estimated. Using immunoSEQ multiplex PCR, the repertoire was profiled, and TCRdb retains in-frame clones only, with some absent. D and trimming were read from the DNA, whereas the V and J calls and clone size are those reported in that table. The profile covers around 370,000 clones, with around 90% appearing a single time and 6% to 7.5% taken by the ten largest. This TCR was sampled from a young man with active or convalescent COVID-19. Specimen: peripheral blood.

This CDR3 is CSASSGPSYNEQFF. CDR3 DNA: TGCAGTGCCAGTAGCGGGCCCTCCTACAATGAGCAGTTCTTC. The chain couples TRBV20-1 to TRBJ2-1; 7 bases map to TRBD2. Germline CDR1 reads DFQATT; CDR2 reads SNEGSKA (reference sequence). The junction had 5 bases not matched to a gene; V was cut back by 6 bases and J by 0 bases. This CDR3 is built from 14 residues.